These T cell receptor beta chains were read from a single sample in a study of regulatory T cells in long-lasting Graves disease. One entry per CDR3 protein, called by TCRdb with MiXCR from the multiplex PCR reads. Among 200,000 to 250,000 distinct CDR3 sequences, less than 20% were seen once, and the ten largest hold about 12%. These sequences were also reported in another study, on T cells in Graves' hyperthyroidism and ophthalmopathy.

Material: peripheral blood mononuclear cells (PBMCs), obtained at new diagnosis, from a patient treated with antithyroid drugs. The receptors shown here come from a woman in her twenties or thirties with Graves disease. Both conserved end residues are part of each CDR3. The D gene is left open where the match is weak. The listing skips clone size in some rows; elsewhere it reads once, few, many or a size class.

CDR3: CASSLERTLNSGYTF
DNA: TGTGCCAGCAGCCTGGAGCGGACCCTAAATAGCGGCTACACCTTC
J: TRBJ1-2
V: TRBV4-2
size: few
D: .

CDR3: CASSSLREGNEKLFF
DNA: TGTGCCAGCTCAAGTTTAAGGGAAGGAAATGAAAAACTGTTTTTT
J: TRBJ1-4
V: TRBV18
size: .
D: .

CDR3: CASSLKGSGETQYF
DNA: TGCGCCAGCAGCTTGAAGGGAAGTGGGGAGACCCAGTACTTC
J: TRBJ2-5
V: TRBV5-1
size: few
D: .

CDR3: CASSLGSQRSTDTQYF
DNA: TGTGCCAGCAGCTTAGGCTCCCAACGAAGCACAGATACGCAGTATTTT
J: TRBJ2-3
V: TRBV11-2
size: many
D: .

CDR3: CASSLNPRFTGGYGYTF
DNA: TGTGCCAGCAGCCTTAACCCCCGCTTTACAGGGGGTTATGGCTACACCTTC
J: TRBJ1-2
V: TRBV28
size: many
D: TRBD1

CDR3: CASLPGLAGGGNTGELFF
DNA: TGTGCCAGCCTACCGGGACTAGCGGGGGGGGGGAACACCGGGGAGCTGTTTTTT
J: TRBJ2-2
V: TRBV6-1
size: few
D: TRBD2

CDR3: CASSQSSGGQDTQYF
DNA: TGTGCCAGCAGTCAGAGTAGCGGGGGGCAGGATACGCAGTATTTT
J: TRBJ2-3
V: TRBV6-1
size: once
D: TRBD2

CDR3: CASRRTAGGGETQYF
DNA: TGTGCCAGCAGACGTACAGCGGGAGGGGGAGAGACCCAGTACTTC
J: TRBJ2-5
V: TRBV28
size: few
D: TRBD2

CDR3: CASSIGGDAPPGYGYTF
DNA: TGTGCCAGTAGTATAGGGGGCGACGCACCGCCTGGCTATGGCTACACCTTC
J: TRBJ1-2
V: TRBV19
size: .
D: .

CDR3: CASSKGDSSYEQYF
DNA: TGTGCCAGCAGTAAAGGGGACAGCTCCTACGAGCAGTACTTC
J: TRBJ2-7
V: TRBV28
size: .
D: TRBD1

CDR3: CASSQTGQGVTEAFF
DNA: TGCGCCAGCAGCCAAACCGGACAGGGGGTCACTGAAGCTTTCTTT
J: TRBJ1-1
V: TRBV4-1
size: many
D: TRBD1

CDR3: CASSHPAGGTYEQYF
DNA: TGTGCCAGCTCACACCCAGCGGGAGGAACCTACGAGCAGTACTTC
J: TRBJ2-7
V: TRBV18
size: .
D: TRBD2

CDR3: CASVARANTGELFF
DNA: TGTGCCAGCGTCGCCAGGGCCAACACCGGGGAGCTGTTTTTT
J: TRBJ2-2
V: TRBV6-1
size: few
D: .

CDR3: CASRPSGSHEQYF
DNA: TGCGCCAGCAGACCTAGCGGGAGCCACGAGCAGTACTTC
J: TRBJ2-7
V: TRBV4-1
size: .
D: TRBD2

CDR3: CASSITSGRNQETQYF
DNA: TGTGCCAGTAGTATAACTAGCGGGAGAAACCAAGAGACCCAGTACTTC
J: TRBJ2-5
V: TRBV19
size: many
D: TRBD2

CDR3: CASSIGNSLNTEAFF
DNA: TGTGCCAGTAGTATAGGGAACAGCTTGAACACTGAAGCTTTCTTT
J: TRBJ1-1
V: TRBV19
size: .
D: .

CDR3: CASSYSGGGGSGNTIYF
DNA: TGTGCCAGCAGTTACTCAGGGGGAGGGGGTTCCGGAAACACCATATATTTT
J: TRBJ1-3
V: TRBV6-5
size: many
D: .

CDR3: CASSLGPNQPQHF
DNA: TGTGCCAGCAGCTTGGGGCCCAATCAGCCCCAGCATTTT
J: TRBJ1-5
V: TRBV7-3
size: many
D: .

CDR3: CASSLAGAYNEQFF
DNA: TGTGCCAGCAGCTTAGCGGGGGCATACAATGAGCAGTTCTTC
J: TRBJ2-1
V: TRBV7-3
size: many
D: .

CDR3: CASSVETGSYGYTF
DNA: TGTGCCAGCAGTGTGGAGACAGGGTCCTATGGCTACACCTTC
J: TRBJ1-2
V: TRBV6-1
size: many
D: TRBD1

CDR3: CASIPTWGRESNQPQHF
DNA: TGTGCCAGCATCCCCACCTGGGGGCGGGAAAGCAATCAGCCCCAGCATTTT
J: TRBJ1-5
V: TRBV5-8
size: many
D: .

CDR3: CSASPSGAGIQETQYF
DNA: TGCAGTGCTAGCCCCTCCGGAGCGGGGATCCAAGAGACCCAGTACTTC
J: TRBJ2-5
V: TRBV20-1
size: many
D: TRBD2

CDR3: CASSQNSGDYTDTQYF
DNA: TGTGCCAGCAGCCAAAATAGCGGAGATTACACAGATACGCAGTATTTT
J: TRBJ2-3
V: TRBV4-2
size: many
D: .

CDR3: CASSPWERVSGQFF
DNA: TGTGCCAGCAGCCCGTGGGAAAGGGTGTCAGGGCAGTTCTTC
J: TRBJ2-1
V: TRBV14
size: few
D: .

CDR3: CSASTSGGGVDTQYF
DNA: TGCAGTGCGAGTACTAGCGGGGGGGGAGTGGATACGCAGTATTTT
J: TRBJ2-3
V: TRBV20-1
size: .
D: TRBD2

CDR3: CASRTGTLGERGYTF
DNA: TGTGCCAGCAGAACCGGGACATTGGGCGAGAGGGGCTACACCTTC
J: TRBJ1-2
V: TRBV6-1
size: many
D: .

CDR3: CSARVGRGGSPLHF
DNA: TGCAGTGCTAGGGTAGGAAGGGGCGGGTCACCCCTCCACTTT
J: TRBJ1-6
V: TRBV20-1
size: many
D: .

CDR3: CASSLRQGAEDTQYF
DNA: TGTGCCAGCAGTTTAAGGCAGGGGGCGGAAGATACGCAGTATTTT
J: TRBJ2-3
V: TRBV12-3/TRBV12-4
size: few
D: TRBD1

CDR3: CASSMPPPRDTEAFF
DNA: TGTGCCAGTAGTATGCCCCCCCCCAGGGATACTGAAGCTTTCTTT
J: TRBJ1-1
V: TRBV19
size: .
D: .

CDR3: CASSSQAGTVSYEQYF
DNA: TGTGCCAGCAGTTCGCAGGCCGGGACAGTTTCCTACGAGCAGTACTTC
J: TRBJ2-7
V: TRBV6-2/TRBV6-3
size: many
D: TRBD1

CDR3: CASSQPRDRGNTIYF
DNA: TGCGCCAGCAGCCAGCCTCGGGACAGGGGTAACACCATATATTTT
J: TRBJ1-3
V: TRBV4-3
size: few
D: TRBD1

CDR3: CASSFSGWLNPLHF
DNA: TGTGCCAGCAGTTTCTCAGGGTGGCTAAATCCCCTCCACTTT
J: TRBJ1-6
V: TRBV27
size: .
D: .

CDR3: CASSDDIYEQYF
DNA: TGTGCCAGCAGCGATGACATTTACGAGCAGTACTTC
J: TRBJ2-7
V: TRBV7-6
size: many
D: .

CDR3: CASSPAGANQPQHF
DNA: TGTGCCAGCAGTCCCGCAGGGGCTAATCAGCCCCAGCATTTT
J: TRBJ1-5
V: TRBV12-3/TRBV12-4
size: many
D: .

CDR3: CASSRPRDSSNTEAFF
DNA: TGTGCCAGCTCACGACCCCGGGACAGTTCGAACACTGAAGCTTTCTTT
J: TRBJ1-1
V: TRBV18
size: .
D: TRBD1

CDR3: CSVESSGVYNEQFF
DNA: TGCAGCGTTGAATCTAGCGGGGTGTACAATGAGCAGTTCTTC
J: TRBJ2-1
V: TRBV29-1
size: many
D: TRBD2

CDR3: CASSLLGLDSSGYTF
DNA: TGCGCCAGCAGCTTATTGGGTTTGGACAGCTCTGGCTACACCTTC
J: TRBJ1-2
V: TRBV5-1
size: .
D: .

CDR3: CASSLAGGRGGHQPQHF
DNA: TGTGCCAGCAGCTTGGCCGGGGGCAGGGGAGGCCATCAGCCCCAGCATTTT
J: TRBJ1-5
V: TRBV5-1
size: many
D: .

CDR3: CAIRPSTGTEETQYF
DNA: TGTGCCATCAGGCCCTCGACAGGGACGGAAGAGACCCAGTACTTC
J: TRBJ2-5
V: TRBV10-3
size: many
D: TRBD1

CDR3: CASSLDRGPFGTNEKLFF
DNA: TGTGCCAGCAGTTTGGACAGGGGGCCCTTCGGCACTAATGAAAAACTGTTTTTT
J: TRBJ1-4
V: TRBV28
size: few
D: TRBD1

CDR3: CASSALTGTNEKLFF
DNA: TGTGCCAGCAGTGCACTGACAGGGACTAATGAAAAACTGTTTTTT
J: TRBJ1-4
V: TRBV6-1
size: many
D: TRBD1

CDR3: CATSDWTGTEAFF
DNA: TGTGCCACCAGTGACTGGACTGGCACTGAAGCTTTCTTT
J: TRBJ1-1
V: TRBV24-1
size: many
D: .

CDR3: CASSVTRDSTQYF
DNA: TGTGCCAGCAGCGTCACCCGGGACTCCACGCAGTATTTT
J: TRBJ2-3
V: TRBV9
size: few
D: .

CDR3: CASSYRSGNTEAFF
DNA: TGTGCCAGCAGCTATAGGAGCGGGAACACTGAAGCTTTCTTT
J: TRBJ1-1
V: TRBV11-3
size: many
D: .

CDR3: CASSEGLAFTDTQYF
DNA: TGTGCCAGCAGTGAGGGACTAGCGTTTACAGATACGCAGTATTTT
J: TRBJ2-3
V: TRBV2
size: many
D: TRBD2

CDR3: CASSEGTANNEQFF
DNA: TGTGCCAGCAGTGAAGGGACAGCAAACAATGAGCAGTTCTTC
J: TRBJ2-1
V: TRBV6-2/TRBV6-3
size: .
D: TRBD1

CDR3: CASSQVGTESYEQYF
DNA: TGCGCCAGCAGCCAAGTCGGGACAGAATCCTACGAGCAGTACTTC
J: TRBJ2-7
V: TRBV4-1
size: few
D: TRBD1

CDR3: CASSLSTFLGYTF
DNA: TGTGCCAGCAGCCTTTCAACCTTCCTGGGCTACACCTTC
J: TRBJ1-2
V: TRBV12-3/TRBV12-4
size: many
D: .

CDR3: CASSERGQRTNYGYTF
DNA: TGTGCCAGCAGTGAAAGGGGACAGAGGACTAACTATGGCTACACCTTC
J: TRBJ1-2
V: TRBV2
size: many
D: TRBD1

CDR3: CASSAQGFDTQYF
DNA: TGTGCCAGCAGTGCACAGGGGTTCGATACGCAGTATTTT
J: TRBJ2-3
V: TRBV2
size: many
D: TRBD1

CDR3: CAGSFDRATYEQYF
DNA: TGTGCCGGCTCCTTCGACAGGGCTACCTACGAGCAGTACTTC
J: TRBJ2-7
V: TRBV18
size: few
D: TRBD1

CDR3: CASMRKLGDYTF
DNA: TGTGCCAGTATGAGGAAATTGGGTGACTACACCTTC
J: TRBJ1-2
V: TRBV19
size: many
D: .

CDR3: CASSPQEADTQYF
DNA: TGTGCCAGCAGTCCCCAAGAGGCAGATACGCAGTATTTT
J: TRBJ2-3
V: TRBV12-3/TRBV12-4
size: many
D: .